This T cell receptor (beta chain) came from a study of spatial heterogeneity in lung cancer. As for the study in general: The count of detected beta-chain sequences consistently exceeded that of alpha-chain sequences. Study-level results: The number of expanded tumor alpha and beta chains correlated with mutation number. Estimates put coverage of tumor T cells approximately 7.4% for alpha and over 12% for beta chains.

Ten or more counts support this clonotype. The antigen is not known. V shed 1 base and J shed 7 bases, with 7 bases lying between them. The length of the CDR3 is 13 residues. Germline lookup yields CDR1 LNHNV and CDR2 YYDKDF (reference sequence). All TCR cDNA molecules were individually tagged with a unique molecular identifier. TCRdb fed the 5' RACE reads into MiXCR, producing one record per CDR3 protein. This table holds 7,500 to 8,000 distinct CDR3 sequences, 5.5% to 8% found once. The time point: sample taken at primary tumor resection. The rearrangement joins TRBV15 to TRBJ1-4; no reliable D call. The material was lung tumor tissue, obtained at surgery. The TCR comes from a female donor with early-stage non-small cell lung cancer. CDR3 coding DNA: TGTGCCACCAGCAGAGGTTACACTGAAAAACTGTTTTTT. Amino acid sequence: CATSRGYTEKLFF.